The 14 T cell receptor beta chains below were found in one sample sequenced in a study of OX40 agonist ivuxolimab in advanced cancers. Sequencing used immunoSEQ multiplex PCR; TCRdb keeps in-frame clones, though not all of them. Here the sample spans tens of thousands of clones, around 90% being singletons. Sequences were derived from CD4+ or CD8+ T cells sorted from blood, sampled in a trial of the OX40 agonist ivuxolimab. Receptors originate from an adult with an advanced solid tumor such as melanoma, head and neck, liver or kidney cancer.

The chain couples TRBV6-5 to TRBJ1-3; D ambiguous. Germline lookup yields CDR1 MNHEY and CDR2 SVGAGI. V lost 0 bases and J 0 bases, leaving 9 bases between the germline ends. There are 16 residues in the CDR3. Here the CDR3 DNA reads TGTGCCAGCAGTTACTCGCAGACCAGCTCTGGAAACACCATATATTTT. Translated: CASSYSQTSSGNTIYF.

The chain couples TRBV5-4 to TRBJ2-7; D is perhaps TRBD1 (7 bases). Trimming took 2 bases from V and 5 from J, leaving 17 bases between them. The germline V gene has CDR1 SGHNT and CDR2 YYREEE (reference sequence). This CDR3 is 15 amino acids long. CDR3 in DNA: TGTGCCAGCAGCTTCATGACAGGGAGGACCGACGAGCAGTACTTC. Amino acids: CASSFMTGRTDEQYF.

The chain links TRBV6-5 to TRBJ1-4; the D gene is possibly TRBD1 (5 bases). The CDR3 runs to 14 residues. Trimming removed 2 bases from V and 5 bases from J, with 9 bases in between. Germline V gives CDR1 MNHEY, CDR2 SVGAGI. CDR3 residues: CASSYGGGNEKLFF. CDR3 in DNA: TGTGCCAGCAGTTACGGGGGGGGGAATGAAAAACTGTTTTTT.

The chain recombines TRBV4-2 with TRBJ1-1; 7 nucleotides match TRBD1. Unmatched junction bases numbered 12, after V lost 4 bases and J lost 4 bases. The germline V gene encodes CDR1 LGHNA and CDR2 YNFKEQ. CDR3 length: 16 amino acids. CDR3: CASSRWEGATVTEAFF. The CDR3 bases are TGTGCCAGCAGCCGTTGGGAGGGGGCGACGGTCACTGAAGCTTTCTTT.

This clone was recorded once. J is TRBJ2-2 and V is TRBV9; D may be TRBD2 (5 bases). V was shortened by 0 bases and J by 6 bases, with 18 bases between the two germline ends. The CDR3 is 17 amino acids. Germline assignment: CDR1 SGDLS and CDR2 YYNGEE. CDR3 bases: TGTGCCAGCAGCGTAGAACATGGGAGCGGTGTTGCCGGGGAGCTGTTTTTT. Residues: CASSVEHGSGVAGELFF. Combining the CDR3 with reference TRBV9 and TRBJ2-2 gives the whole variable domain DSGVTQTPKHLITATGQRVTLRCSPRSGDLSVYWYQQSLDQGLQFLIQYYNGEERAKGNILERFSAQQFPDLHSELNLSSLELGDSALYFCASSVEHGSGVAGELFFGEGSRLTVL.

The chain joins TRBV6-6 to TRBJ1-2, with D uncertain. Trimming removed 8 bases at V and 4 bases at J, with 20 bases between. Germline CDR1 MNHNY, CDR2 SVGAGI (reference sequence). The CDR3 extends over 15 amino acids. CDR3 amino acids: CASDSFEGRIYGYTF. CDR3 coding DNA: TGTGCCAGCGATTCCTTTGAGGGCCGCATCTATGGCTACACCTTC.

The rearrangement links TRBV30 to TRBJ2-7, with 11 bases lining up with TRBD1. V trimming: 0 bases; J trimming: 2 bases; junction bases outside the gene matches: 3. The CDR3 is 15 residues long. CDR1 and CDR2 (germline): GTSNPN, SVGIG (reference sequence). CDR3 in DNA: TGTGCCTGGAGTGTAGGGACAGGGGGGCCCTACGAGCAGTACTTC. Translating it yields CAWSVGTGGPYEQYF.

The V call is TRBV2, the J call TRBJ2-1; TRBD2 agrees at 10 bases. The CDR3 has 14 residues. V was pared by 5 bases and J by 6 bases, with 4 bases of the junction left unmatched. Germline V lookup: CDR1 SNHLY, CDR2 FYNNEI. CDR3 residues: CASSPGLASNEQFF. In DNA form, the CDR3 reads TGTGCCAGCAGTCCGGGACTAGCGAGCAATGAGCAGTTCTTC.

The CDR3 DNA reads as TGTGCCAGCAGTCCAATTCTAGCGGGGATGGTACTATCCAAAAACATTCAGTACTTC. Encoded protein: CASSPILAGMVLSKNIQYF. The rearrangement joins TRBV28 to TRBJ2-4; TRBD2 matches at 9 bases. The CDR3 is made up of 19 amino acids. The germline V gene has CDR1 MDHEN and CDR2 SYDVKM. V gave up 5 bases and J gave up 2 bases; unmatched junction bases: 16.

The chain recombines TRBV11-2 with TRBJ2-7; 10 bases agree with TRBD2. The CDR3 is 18 residues long. Germline CDR1 and CDR2: SGHAT and FQNNGV. V shed 1 base, J shed 6 bases, and the junction held 15 bases outside the gene matches. CDR3 nucleotide sequence: TGTGCCAGCAGCTTAGGTAGCGGGGGGCCTGGGTGGGTATCCGAGCAGTACGTC. It specifies CASSLGSGGPGWVSEQYV.

The chain carries TRBV19 and TRBJ2-1; maybe TRBD2 (6 bases). V lost 5 bases to trimming and J lost 0 bases, with 14 bases between them. Per germline, CDR1 LNHDA and CDR2 SQIVND (reference sequence). The CDR3 loop spans 16 amino acids. CDR3 DNA sequence: TGTGCCAGTAGTGGGGGGTTGAAAGGCTCCTACAATGAGCAGTTCTTC. Encoded protein: CASSGGLKGSYNEQFF.

This chain joins TRBV25-1 and TRBJ1-5, with 8 bases matching TRBD1. CDR1 and CDR2 from the germline V gene are MGHDK and SYGVNS. The V segment lost 6 bases and the J segment 4 bases; nucleotides outside the gene matches: 8. This CDR3 region has 15 residues. The CDR3 DNA sequence: TGTGCCAGCAGGCCCGACAGGGGACTTAATCAGCCCCAGCATTTT. Encoded protein: CASRPDRGLNQPQHF.

The rearrangement links TRBV6-6 to TRBJ2-6; D remains ambiguous. CDR3 length: 15 residues. The germline V and J ends were trimmed by 2 bases and 2 bases, with 7 bases remaining between them. The germline V gene encodes CDR1 MNHNY and CDR2 SVGAGI (reference sequence). CDR3 amino acids: CASSYPGAGANVLTF. Written as DNA, the CDR3 is TGTGCCAGCAGTTACCCGGGCGCTGGGGCCAACGTCCTGACTTTC.

The rearrangement links TRBV18 to TRBJ1-3, with 8 bases fitting TRBD1. CDR3 length: 13 residues. Germline V gene sequence: CDR1 KGHSH, CDR2 LQKENI. Trimming cost V 4 bases and J 8 bases; bases outside gene matches: 4. The CDR3 bases are TGTGCCAGCTCACAGACACAGGGGGACACCATATATTTT. Protein sequence: CASSQTQGDTIYF.